Below are 15 T cell receptor beta chains sequenced from a single sample in a study of post-analysis software for immune sequencing data. TCR beta cDNA libraries included unique molecular identifiers. MiXCR was run by TCRdb on the PCR reads, yielding one entry per CDR3 protein. The profile covers some 370,000 distinct CDR3 sequences, with roughly 35% appearing a single time and roughly an eighth taken by the ten largest. Overall study findings and caveats: Patients showed TRBV5-6, TRBV5-1 and TRBV20-1 among 4 or 5 TRBV segments more frequent than in controls.

Antigen specificity for these receptors is unknown. Material: blood. The receptors shown here come from a girl aged 10-17 years with multiple sclerosis.

This clonotype was detected a few times. The V call is TRBV7-8, the J call TRBJ2-7; the match to TRBD1 covers 8 bases. Germline CDR1 is SGHVS and CDR2 is FQNEAQ. The CDR3 has 17 amino acids. V gave up 5 bases and J gave up 0 bases; unmatched junction bases: 12. The CDR3 is CASSLVLPGGLSYEQYF. In nucleotides, the CDR3 is TGTGCCAGCAGCCTCGTATTACCAGGGGGCCTCTCCTACGAGCAGTACTTC.

On this clonotype itself: Possible read error: a much larger clone is one base away. The chain carries TRBV5-5 and TRBJ1-2; maybe TRBD1 (5 bases). The V gene's germline CDR1 is SGHKS and CDR2 YYEKEE (reference sequence). The CDR3 is 14 residues long. In nucleotides, the CDR3 is TGTGCCAGCAGCCCGGGTTGGGACGTCTATGGCCACACCTTC. This encodes CASSPGWDVYGHTF.

There are a few counts of this clonotype. CDR3 bases: TGTGCCAGCAGGGACAGGGGCCTCTATGGCTACACCTTC. Protein product: CASRDRGLYGYTF. The rearrangement links TRBV5-6 to TRBJ1-2; the match to TRBD1 covers 9 bases. The CDR3 is 13 amino acids. Germline V gene sequence: CDR1 SGHDT, CDR2 YYEEEE. Trimming took 5 bases from V and 4 from J; bases not matched to a gene: 3.

This clonotype came up a few times. V and J are TRBV20-1 and TRBJ2-1; weak D call: TRBD2 (5 bases). The CDR3 contains 15 residues. The ends were cut back, 4 bases at V and 7 bases at J, with 20 bases in the middle. CDR1 and CDR2 from the germline V gene are DFQATT and SNEGSKA (reference sequence). DNA for the CDR3: TGCAGTGCTATCCCCGTCCTAGTAGGCGGGAATGAGCAGTTCTTC. It encodes CSAIPVLVGGNEQFF.

The J gene is TRBJ2-5, the V gene TRBV2; 7 positions agree with TRBD1. Germline trimming cut 10 bases from V and 2 bases from J; bases unmatched to any gene: 7. CDR3 size: 13 residues. Germline CDR1 is SNHLY and CDR2 is FYNNEI. CDR3 DNA sequence: TGTGCCACCGTTCCGGGACAGCAAGAGACCCAGTACTTC. This encodes CATVPGQQETQYF.

This clonotype has only a few counts. The genes are TRBV5-6 and TRBJ2-1; TRBD2 aligns across 14 bases. This CDR3 is 15 amino acids long. Trimming cost V 4 bases and J 10 bases; bases outside gene matches: 7. Per germline, CDR1 SGHDT and CDR2 YYEEEE. The DNA of the CDR3 is TGTGCCAGCAGCGAGCTGTGGACTAGCGGGGGGGAGCAGTTCTTC. Translating gives CASSELWTSGGEQFF.

Remarks on this clonotype: One end of the junction is discordant with germline, which a read error may explain. J is TRBJ2-3 and V is TRBV5-4; D unresolved. CDR1 and CDR2 (germline): SGHNT, YYREEE (reference sequence). CDR3 size: 12 residues. This chain's CDR3 is CASSLISDTRYF. The DNA for the CDR3 is TGTGCCAGCAGCCTCATATCAGATACGCGGTATTTT.

This clonotype was recorded a few times. This rearrangement joins TRBV20-1 to TRBJ1-2; D gene unclear. This CDR3 spans 12 amino acids. Germline V CDR1 and CDR2: DFQATT, SNEGSKA (reference sequence). Trimming shortened V by 7 bases and J by 1 base, and 10 bases separated the two germline ends. CDR3 in DNA: TGCAGTGGTTCGCCCGATAACTATGGCTACACCTTC. This gives the protein CSGSPDNYGYTF.

The chain uses TRBV7-2 and TRBJ1-1; D is undetermined. There are 13 residues in the CDR3. CDR1 SGHTA and CDR2 FQGNSA come from the germline V gene. The V gene lost 4 bases and the J gene lost 2 bases, with 8 bases spanning the gap. The CDR3 here is CASSSGSNTEAFF. In DNA, the CDR3 is TGTGCCAGCAGCTCCGGGTCTAACACTGAAGCTTTCTTT.

This clonotype appeared once. Written as DNA, the CDR3 is TGTGCCAGCAGCCAAGTCACGAGGACAAGGACTGAAGCTTTCTTT. Protein product: CASSQVTRTRTEAFF. The chain links TRBV3-1 to TRBJ1-1, with TRBD1 as a possible D gene (5 bases). In germline, CDR1 is LGHDT, CDR2 YNNKEL (reference sequence). Trimming cost V 1 base and J 5 bases, with 14 bases left between them. This CDR3 is 15 amino acids long.

V is TRBV2 and J is TRBJ2-5; 10 bases match TRBD2. The CDR3 is 16 residues long. V was clipped by 2 bases and J by 1 base; unmatched bases: 4. Germline CDR1 reads SNHLY; CDR2 reads FYNNEI. CDR3 residues: CASSELAGEAQETQYF. CDR3 DNA sequence: TGTGCCAGCAGTGAACTAGCGGGGGAGGCCCAAGAGACCCAGTACTTC.

V and J are TRBV5-1 and TRBJ2-1; D is unresolved. The germline gives CDR1 SGHRS, CDR2 YFSETQ. Between the trimmed V and J ends, which lost 2 bases and 0 bases, there was a span of 15 bases. This CDR3 spans 17 amino acids. This chain's CDR3 is CASSLYYSASSYNEQFF. The CDR3 DNA sequence: TGCGCCAGCAGCTTATATTACAGCGCTAGCTCCTACAATGAGCAGTTCTTC.

The chain uses TRBV12-3 or TRBV12-4 and TRBJ2-1; the D gene is possibly TRBD2 (6 bases). Between the trimmed V and J ends, which lost 0 bases and 4 bases, there was a span of 16 bases. The CDR3 sequence is 17 residues long. In nucleotides, the CDR3 is TGTGCCAGCAGTTTAGCCTTGGGGGGTACTAATTACAATGAGCAGTTCTTC. Translated: CASSLALGGTNYNEQFF.

This rearrangement joins TRBV21-1 to TRBJ2-7. TRBV21-1 is shown as a pseudogene. This CDR3 comprises 15 residues. DNA of the CDR3: TGTGCCAGCAGCAAAGGGCAGGGAAATCTCTACGAGCAGTACTTC. Its translation: CASSKGQGNLYEQYF.

This clonotype was detected only a few times. The gene calls are TRBV18 and TRBJ2-1; D is perhaps TRBD1 (6 bases). CDR1 and CDR2 from the germline V gene are KGHSH and LQKENI. V was pared by 3 bases and J by 9 bases, with 18 bases between. The CDR3 spans 15 residues. The CDR3 region is CASSPLGRGRIEQFF. The DNA for the CDR3 is TGTGCCAGCTCACCCTTGGGCAGGGGACGGATTGAGCAGTTCTTC. Looking up the rest from reference TRBV18 and TRBJ2-1 gives the full variable domain: NAGVMQNPRHLVRRRGQEARLRCSPMKGHSHVYWYRQLPEEGLKFMVYLQKENIIDESGMPKERFSAEFPKEGPSILRIQQVVRGDSAAYFCASSPLGRGRIEQFFGPGTRLTVL.